A single TCR beta chain is shown here with its context. The target antigen is unknown. CDR1 is LNHDA, CDR2 SQIVND, per germline (reference sequence). CDR3 length equals 14 residues. TCRdb re-called the 5' RACE reads and catalogs CDR3 proteins one per entry, DNA excluded. The sample totals some 200,000 distinct CDR3 sequences. This specimen comes from a study of monozygotic twins with inflammatory bowel disease. Collection yielded 2.5 to 3 ml of blood per donor. After skipping T cell sorting, the authors isolated total RNA from whole blood. General observations from the study: None of the different T cell subtypes could be distinguished from one another. On the inverse Simpson index, IBD patients scored lower for TCRbeta diversity than healthy co-twins.

The sequenced sample was blood. The sequence came from a human donor with ulcerative colitis or Crohn's disease, or a healthy co-twin of an affected twin (not recorded which). The chain has TRBV19 and TRBJ2-2; absent DNA, TCRdb's TRBD1 call cannot be checked. The CDR3 protein is CASSPGYNTGELFF.